The 21 T cell receptor beta chains below come from one sample, sequenced in a study of cytomegalovirus exposure and HLA in healthy donors. PCR primers comprised 60 Vbeta and 13 Jbeta primers. The table came from immunoSEQ multiplex PCR; TCRdb's copy has only in-frame clones and leaves some out. The sample holds fewer than 80,000 clones, 65% to 70% seen once. What was sequenced was PBMCs. The source is a woman aged 50 to 60 in good health and CMV-seropositive.

The chain is built from TRBV15 and TRBJ2-3, with 9 bases matching TRBD2. The V gene end was trimmed by 1 base and the J gene end by 4 bases; junction bases not matched to a gene: 12. This CDR3 region has 18 residues. Per the germline V gene, CDR1 is LNHNV and CDR2 is YYDKDF (reference sequence). Written as DNA, the CDR3 is TGTGCCACCAGCAGAGCATCCACCTGGCGGGGGGGCGCAGATACGCAGTATTTT. Protein: CATSRASTWRGGADTQYF.

About this clone itself: Compared with germline, one end of the junction differs, possibly owing to a read error. The V and J genes are TRBV7-9 and TRBJ2-5; TRBD1 matches 9 bases. Germline V lookup: CDR1 SEHNR, CDR2 FQNEAQ (reference sequence). The CDR3 is 19 amino acids. DNA for the CDR3: TGTTCCAGCAGCCTAAATTACGGGTGGAGGGGACAGGGAGGAGAGACCCAGTACTTC. Protein product: CSSSLNYGWRGQGGETQYF.

This chain uses TRBV11-3 with TRBJ2-1; the match to TRBD2 covers 10 bases. This CDR3 spans 17 amino acids. CDR1 is SGHNT, CDR2 YENEEA, per germline. Trimming removed 5 bases from V and 5 bases from J; junction bases left unmatched: 12. The CDR3 spells CASSTGPAGGRHNEQFF. In DNA, the CDR3 is TGTGCCAGCAGCACGGGACCAGCGGGGGGGCGCCACAATGAGCAGTTCTTC.

The chain couples TRBV5-6 to TRBJ1-6, with TRBD1 identical over 7 bases. V lost 1 base and J lost 3; bases outside the gene matches: 4. Germline V gene sequence: CDR1 SGHDT, CDR2 YYEEEE. CDR3 length: 16 amino acids. CDR3 loop: CASSLPGGGYNSPLHF. The CDR3 DNA reads TGTGCCAGCAGCTTGCCAGGGGGTGGCTATAATTCACCCCTCCACTTT.

The table lists this clone with a few counts. The J gene is TRBJ1-5, the V gene TRBV27; perhaps TRBD1 as D (5 bases). CDR1 is MNHEY, CDR2 SMNVEV, per germline (reference sequence). The CDR3 consists of 14 residues. Trimming left V 0 bases short and J 9 bases short, with 12 bases between. The DNA of the CDR3 is TGTGCCAGCAGTTTATCCACAGGTGATCCGCCCCAGCATTTT. Protein sequence: CASSLSTGDPPQHF.

The rearrangement joins TRBV4-1 to TRBJ2-1, with 10 positions matching TRBD2. Germline CDR1 reads MGHRA; CDR2 reads YSYEKL. CDR3 length: 16 residues. Losses at the gene ends were 4 bases for V and 5 bases for J; bases not matched to a gene: 8. CDR3 loop: CASSLGGAGGDNEQFF. In DNA, the CDR3 is TGCGCCAGCAGCCTGGGGGGAGCGGGGGGGGACAATGAGCAGTTCTTC.

The chain uses TRBV19 and TRBJ2-3, with a tentative D call TRBD1 (6 bases). Germline CDR1 is LNHDA and CDR2 is SQIVND (reference sequence). Trimming stripped 3 bases from V and 11 bases from J, with 12 bases between. The CDR3 spans 12 residues. In DNA form, the CDR3 reads TGTGCCAGTAGTATCGTCGGGACACAGCAGTATTTT. Protein sequence: CASSIVGTQQYF.

This chain's CDR3 is CASSSRGGNYGYTF. The CDR3 region has the DNA TGTGCCAGCAGCTCCAGGGGAGGGAACTATGGCTACACCTTC. The chain combines TRBV11-2 with TRBJ1-2; the D gene is possibly TRBD1 (6 bases). Germline V gene data show CDR1 as SGHAT and CDR2 as FQNNGV. V was shortened by 4 bases and J by 2 bases, with 11 bases between the two germline ends. This CDR3 has 14 amino acids.

To note about this clone: At one of its ends the junction is not consistent with the germline gene, which may arise from a read error. V usage is TRBV9 and J usage is TRBJ1-4; maybe TRBD1 (5 bases). The CDR3 consists of 18 residues. Germline assignment: CDR1 SGDLS and CDR2 YYNGEE. Here the CDR3 DNA reads TGTGCCAACAGCGTAGGTCCGGGGGACGGGGCAACTAATGAAAAACTGTTTTTT. Protein product: CANSVGPGDGATNEKLFF.

This chain joins TRBV5-4 and TRBJ1-2; 8 nucleotides line up with TRBD1. Germline lookup yields CDR1 SGHNT and CDR2 YYREEE (reference sequence). Trimming took 4 bases from V and 0 from J; bases not matched to a gene: 14. The CDR3 has 18 residues. CDR3 sequence (DNA): TGTGCCAGCAGCCGGCCTAGGGACAGGTCACACTCTAACTATGGCTACACCTTC. Its translation: CASSRPRDRSHSNYGYTF.

The V and J genes are TRBV5-6 and TRBJ2-7, with D hard to call. This CDR3 is 16 amino acids long. Germline V lookup: CDR1 SGHDT, CDR2 YYEEEE. Between the trimmed V and J ends, which lost 4 bases and 0 bases, there was a span of 17 bases. The CDR3 loop reads CASSHRSSGFSYEQYF. CDR3 DNA: TGTGCCAGCAGCCATAGATCTTCAGGATTCTCCTACGAGCAGTACTTC.

Note on this clone: Germline is not matched at one junction end, which may reflect a read error. The rearrangement uses TRBV27 and TRBJ2-1; 13 bases are shared with TRBD2. The CDR3 is 21 amino acids. In germline, CDR1 is MNHEY, CDR2 SMNVEV (reference sequence). The CDR3 protein is CASSGRPPQTSGGSRGNQQFF. Written as DNA, the CDR3 is TGTGCCAGCAGTGGGAGACCGCCCCAGACTAGCGGGGGGTCTCGTGGCAATCAGCAGTTCTTC.

This clone was counted only a few times. CDR3 nucleotides: TGTGCCAGCGCGCGAGGAACGGCTTTCTTT. Its protein is CASARGTAFF. The genes are TRBV28 and TRBJ1-1; D remains ambiguous. Germline assignment: CDR1 MDHEN and CDR2 SYDVKM. The CDR3 length is 10 residues. The ends were cut back, 8 bases at V and 11 bases at J, with 12 bases in the middle.

The chain links TRBV5-4 to TRBJ2-3, with 8 positions matching TRBD1. The V segment lost 0 bases and the J segment 6 bases; nucleotides outside the gene matches: 9. The CDR3 loop spans 16 amino acids. CDR1 and CDR2 (germline): SGHNT, YYREEE (reference sequence). The CDR3 loop reads CASSLAEDRATDTQYF. In nucleotides, the CDR3 is TGTGCCAGCAGCTTGGCCGAGGACAGGGCTACGGATACGCAGTATTTT.

This clone has just a few counts. V and J are TRBV7-8 and TRBJ1-5, with 12 positions matching TRBD1. This CDR3 spans 15 amino acids. Trimming cost V 5 bases and J 6 bases; bases outside gene matches: 5. Germline lookup yields CDR1 SGHVS and CDR2 FQNEAQ. The CDR3 nucleotides are TGTGCCAGCAGCCCTGGGACAGGGGGCGGTCAGCCCCAGCATTTT. This sequence encodes CASSPGTGGGQPQHF.

This clone was seen only a few times. The chain employs TRBV27 and TRBJ1-2, with D uncertain. This CDR3 has 15 amino acids. Germline lookup yields CDR1 MNHEY and CDR2 SMNVEV (reference sequence). V gave up 4 bases and J gave up 3 bases, with 15 bases separating them. CDR3 sequence reads: CASSSGFPGYYGYTF. In nucleotides, the CDR3 is TGTGCCAGCAGTTCCGGCTTCCCAGGATACTATGGCTACACCTTC.

The rearrangement links TRBV6-5 to TRBJ2-2, with 7 bases that match TRBD1. CDR1 and CDR2 (germline): MNHEY, SVGAGI. This CDR3 has 16 amino acids. J gave up 2 bases and V 2 bases, and 5 bases lay outside the gene matches. CDR3 in amino acids: CASSYKGDSNTGELFF. Here the CDR3 DNA reads TGTGCCAGCAGTTACAAGGGGGACAGTAACACCGGGGAGCTGTTTTTT.

The chain links TRBV21-1 to TRBJ2-7; TRBD1 is the table's D call, not checked against the DNA. TRBV21-1 is flagged as a pseudogene. The CDR3 length is 12 residues. The CDR3 is CARGKGVGEQYF. DNA of the CDR3: TGTGCCAGGGGAAAGGGGGTGGGAGAGCAGTACTTC.

The chain employs TRBV19 and TRBJ1-5; 8 bases match TRBD1. From germline, CDR1 is LNHDA and CDR2 SQIVND (reference sequence). Unmatched junction bases numbered 8, after V lost 5 bases and J lost 5 bases. This CDR3 is 15 amino acids long. The CDR3 loop is CASSSQDREDQPQHF. The CDR3 nucleotides read TGTGCCAGTAGTTCACAGGACAGGGAGGATCAGCCCCAGCATTTT.

The rearrangement uses TRBV7-3 and TRBJ2-1, with 9 bases identical to TRBD2. The germline V gene encodes CDR1 SGHTA and CDR2 FQGTGA. The CDR3 runs 15 residues. V lost 4 bases, J lost 8 bases, and 9 bases stayed unmatched. CDR3 protein: CASSSYSGGLDEQFF. The CDR3 bases are TGTGCCAGCAGCTCTTACAGCGGGGGGCTGGATGAGCAGTTCTTC.

The chain recombines TRBV14 with TRBJ2-6, with D possibly matching TRBD1 (6 bases). V dropped 0 bases and J dropped 0 bases, with 12 bases sitting between them. Germline V gives CDR1 SGHDN, CDR2 FVKESK. This CDR3 spans 18 amino acids. CDR3: CASSQDRYRASGANVLTF. CDR3 in DNA: TGTGCCAGCAGCCAAGATAGGTACAGGGCCTCTGGGGCCAACGTCCTGACTTTC.